Presented here are 26 T cell receptor beta chains from one specimen sequenced in a study of OX40 agonist ivuxolimab in advanced cancers. Method: immunoSEQ multiplex PCR; TCRdb's copy keeps in-frame clones and lacks some. Among about 54,000 clones listed, roughly nine tenths were seen once. The input for sequencing was CD4+ or CD8+ T cells sorted from blood, taken in a trial of the OX40 agonist ivuxolimab. These receptors came from an adult with an advanced solid tumor such as melanoma, head and neck, liver or kidney cancer.

This clone appeared once. One end of the junction does not line up with germline, which may come from a read error. V gene TRBV7-9 combines with J gene TRBJ2-2; no clear D gene. Germline V gene data show CDR1 as SEHNR and CDR2 as FQNEAQ (reference sequence). CDR3 length: 16 residues. CDR3 protein: CARSFFAPVHTGELFF. In DNA form, the CDR3 reads TGTGCCAGAAGCTTCTTCGCCCCGGTCCACACCGGGGAGCTGTTTTTT.

V is TRBV7-2 and J is TRBJ1-1, with a weak D call TRBD1 (5 bases). V lost 3 bases and J 5 bases, leaving 10 bases between the germline ends. This CDR3 is 13 amino acids long. Germline loops: CDR1 SGHTA, CDR2 FQGNSA. The CDR3 is CASSLVQDTEAFF. The CDR3 DNA reads TGTGCCAGCAGCTTGGTACAGGATACTGAAGCTTTCTTT.

This clone has a single count. The V gene is TRBV7-2, the J gene TRBJ1-2; a weak D match, TRBD1 (5 bases). The CDR3 is 13 residues long. V lost 3 bases to trimming and J lost 6 bases, with 11 bases between them. In germline, CDR1 is SGHTA, CDR2 FQGNSA. The CDR3 nucleotides read TGTGCCAGCAGCTTCTTCGCAGGGAATGGCTACACCTTC. Protein product: CASSFFAGNGYTF.

The chain employs TRBV4-1 and TRBJ1-2, with D unclear. The CDR3 sequence is 13 residues long. Germline loops: CDR1 MGHRA, CDR2 YSYEKL. V was cut by 4 bases and J by 6 bases, with 12 bases left in between. CDR3 in amino acids: CASSPSRRHGYTF. CDR3 in DNA: TGCGCCAGCAGCCCATCTCGGAGGCATGGCTACACCTTC.

V is TRBV7-6 and J is TRBJ2-3; D remains unclear. CDR3 size: 14 residues. CDR1 and CDR2 (germline): SGHVS, FNYEAQ. V dropped 2 bases and J dropped 2 bases, with 8 bases sitting between them. CDR3 residues: CASSLLGFTDTQYF. DNA of the CDR3: TGTGCCAGCAGCTTACTAGGGTTCACAGATACGCAGTATTTT.

The rearrangement joins TRBV5-1 to TRBJ1-2, with D unclear. This CDR3 comprises 15 residues. Trimming stripped 0 bases from V and 5 bases from J, with 14 bases between. In germline, CDR1 is SGHRS, CDR2 YFSETQ. CDR3 residues: CASSLAAGFQYGYTF. The CDR3 DNA is TGCGCCAGCAGCTTGGCCGCGGGGTTCCAGTATGGCTACACCTTC.

V and J are TRBV19 and TRBJ1-3, with D possibly being TRBD1 (6 bases). Trimming left V 6 bases short and J 3 bases short, with 18 bases between. Germline V gene sequence: CDR1 LNHDA, CDR2 SQIVND (reference sequence). This CDR3 has 16 residues. CDR3 nucleotides: TGTGCCAGTAGCACCACAGGGTTCGGAGTTGGAAACACCATATATTTT. Translation: CASSTTGFGVGNTIYF.

This chain joins TRBV5-4 and TRBJ2-1, with D maybe TRBD2 (5 bases). Trimming took 4 bases from V and 7 from J, leaving 15 bases between them. The CDR3 has 14 residues. Germline lookup yields CDR1 SGHNT and CDR2 YYREEE (reference sequence). This CDR3 reads CASSPGRDFNEQFF. The CDR3 DNA is TGTGCCAGCAGCCCTGGACGGGATTTTAATGAGCAGTTCTTC.

The chain employs TRBV27 and TRBJ1-1; D is unclear. This CDR3 spans 14 amino acids. Between the trimmed V and J ends, which lost 6 bases and 3 bases, there was a span of 14 bases. Per the germline V gene, CDR1 is MNHEY and CDR2 is SMNVEV (reference sequence). The CDR3 nucleotides are TGTGCCAGCAGAAATACTGGACGGGACACTGAAGCTTTCTTT. Translating it yields CASRNTGRDTEAFF.

The chain uses TRBV5-1 and TRBJ2-5; D call uncertain. Trimming stripped 2 bases from V and 4 bases from J, with 9 bases between. This CDR3 region has 13 residues. In germline, CDR1 is SGHRS, CDR2 YFSETQ. The CDR3 here is CASSFYGVETQYF. CDR3 DNA sequence: TGCGCCAGCAGCTTCTATGGGGTAGAGACCCAGTACTTC.

This sequence joins TRBV18 and TRBJ2-7; D not certain. The V end lost 3 bases, the J end lost 0 bases, and 9 bases lay between the germline ends. CDR3 length: 14 residues. Germline V CDR1 and CDR2: KGHSH, LQKENI. Here the CDR3 reads CASSPSRSSYEQYF. The CDR3 nucleotides read TGTGCCAGCTCACCCAGTAGGAGCTCCTACGAGCAGTACTTC. Full variable domain (outside the CDR3, taken from reference TRBV18 and TRBJ2-7): NAGVMQNPRHLVRRRGQEARLRCSPMKGHSHVYWYRQLPEEGLKFMVYLQKENIIDESGMPKERFSAEFPKEGPSILRIQQVVRGDSAAYFCASSPSRSSYEQYFGPGTRLTVT.

V usage is TRBV5-1 and J usage is TRBJ2-1; D perhaps matches TRBD1 (6 bases). With 2 bases removed from V and 9 bases from J, the gap between germline ends came to 12 bases. This CDR3 is built from 13 residues. Germline V gives CDR1 SGHRS, CDR2 YFSETQ. CDR3 nucleotides: TGCGCCAGCAGCTTCACACAGGGTAGTGAGCAGTTCTTC. Its protein product is CASSFTQGSEQFF.

This chain joins TRBV28 and TRBJ2-2; 8 positions match TRBD2. The CDR3 is 17 residues long. V gave up 5 bases and J gave up 7 bases; unmatched junction bases: 15. Germline CDR1 and CDR2: MDHEN and SYDVKM. CDR3 sequence (DNA): TGTGCCAGCAGTACCCCCTCGGCGGGAGGAGGGGACGGGGAGCTGTTTTTT. Amino acid sequence: CASSTPSAGGGDGELFF.

CDR3 sequence: CASSYWGGQVDEQFF. Here the CDR3 DNA reads TGTGCCAGCAGTTACTGGGGGGGCCAAGTCGATGAGCAGTTCTTC. The chain is built from TRBV6-6 and TRBJ2-1; a possible D gene is TRBD2 (7 bases). Looked up from germline, CDR1 is MNHNY and CDR2 is SVGAGI (reference sequence). CDR3 length equals 15 residues. Between the trimmed V and J ends, which lost 1 base and 8 bases, there was a span of 15 bases.

The rearrangement uses TRBV4-2 and TRBJ1-6, with a tentative D call TRBD1 (5 bases). Trimming removed 1 base from V and 6 bases from J, with 16 bases in between. CDR1 is LGHNA and CDR2 is YNFKEQ in the germline V gene. This CDR3 region has 17 residues. The CDR3 region is CASSQGGQGARNSPLHF. The CDR3 bases are TGTGCCAGCAGCCAAGGAGGGCAGGGCGCCCGTAATTCACCCCTCCACTTT.

The chain links TRBV5-1 to TRBJ1-4, with D hard to call. Trimming pared 3 bases from V and 7 bases from J, leaving 13 bases between. The CDR3 runs 14 residues. Germline lookup yields CDR1 SGHRS and CDR2 YFSETQ. CDR3 in amino acids: CASSSDPSGEKLFF. The DNA of the CDR3 is TGCGCCAGCAGCTCGGACCCATCGGGTGAAAAACTGTTTTTT.

This clone turned up a few times. The chain has TRBV7-9 and TRBJ2-7; D gene ambiguous. Germline V gene data show CDR1 as SEHNR and CDR2 as FQNEAQ (reference sequence). V was cut by 5 bases and J by 0 bases, with 2 bases left in between. This CDR3 has 11 residues. In nucleotides, the CDR3 is TGTGCCAGCAGCCCCTCCTACGAGCAGTACTTC. Translating gives CASSPSYEQYF.

The chain has TRBV28 and TRBJ1-3; D is ambiguous. V lost 10 bases to trimming and J lost 0 bases, with 7 bases between them. This CDR3 is 12 amino acids long. Germline V gene sequence: CDR1 MDHEN, CDR2 SYDVKM. As DNA, the CDR3 is TGTGCCACCACGTACTCTGGAAACACCATATATTTT. Protein product: CATTYSGNTIYF.

J is TRBJ2-6 and V is TRBV11-3; D may be TRBD1 (6 bases). CDR1 SGHNT and CDR2 YENEEA come from the germline V gene. V lost 6 bases and J lost 0, with 9 bases in between. The CDR3 sequence is 15 residues long. The CDR3 loop is CASSQGHSGANVLTF. The CDR3 DNA follows: TGTGCCAGCAGTCAGGGGCACTCTGGGGCCAACGTCCTGACTTTC.

V is TRBV6-4 and J is TRBJ2-1; D is tentatively TRBD1 or TRBD2 (6 bases each). CDR1 is MRHNA and CDR2 is SNTAGT in the germline V gene. The CDR3 is made up of 15 amino acids. The ends were cut back, 7 bases at V and 9 bases at J, with 22 bases in the middle. The CDR3 DNA is TGTGCCAGCACCCCCATAGGAGGGGGGTTTGGTGAGCAGTTCTTC. This translates into CASTPIGGGFGEQFF.

This sequence joins TRBV27 and TRBJ2-7, with 7 bases lining up with TRBD1. V lost 4 bases, J lost 3 bases, and 6 bases stayed unmatched. Germline CDR1 MNHEY, CDR2 SMNVEV (reference sequence). This CDR3 is built from 14 residues. CDR3 nucleotide sequence: TGTGCCAGCAGTTCCCGGACAGGAAGCTACGAGCAGTACTTC. This encodes CASSSRTGSYEQYF.

The chain has TRBV7-8 and TRBJ2-7; TRBD2 matches 8 bases. J was trimmed by 1 base and V by 1 base; bases with no gene match: 12. The CDR3 length is 18 residues. Germline CDR1 SGHVS, CDR2 FQNEAQ. This chain's CDR3 is CASSLGGLVGSWSYEQYF. For the CDR3, the DNA is TGTGCCAGCAGCTTAGGGGGACTAGTCGGTAGTTGGTCCTACGAGCAGTACTTC. Using reference TRBV7-8 and TRBJ2-7 for the parts outside the CDR3, the full variable domain is GAGVSQSPRYKVAKRGQDVALRCDPISGHVSLFWYQQALGQGPEFLTYFQNEAQLDKSGLPSDRFFAERPEGSVSTLKIQRTQQEDSAVYLCASSLGGLVGSWSYEQYFGPGTRLTVT.

The chain has TRBV7-9 and TRBJ2-5, with a tentative D call TRBD2 (6 bases). Germline V gene lookup returns CDR1 SEHNR and CDR2 FQNEAQ (reference sequence). The CDR3 runs 13 residues. The V and J ends lost 5 bases and 1 base respectively, with 8 bases between them. The CDR3 bases are TGTGCCAGCAGCCCCGGGGGCCAAGAGACCCAGTACTTC. Translated: CASSPGGQETQYF.

This chain connects TRBV5-1 to TRBJ2-7; D unresolved. V was trimmed by 2 bases and J by 3 bases, leaving 9 bases between them. The CDR3 contains 13 residues. Germline assignment: CDR1 SGHRS and CDR2 YFSETQ. The CDR3 DNA reads TGCGCCAGCAGCTTCAGCCCACTCTACGAGCAGTACTTC. Encoded protein: CASSFSPLYEQYF.

The V call is TRBV7-9, the J call TRBJ1-1; no clear D gene. Germline CDR1 SEHNR, CDR2 FQNEAQ (reference sequence). The CDR3 spans 9 residues. V was trimmed by 1 base and J by 10 bases, leaving 1 base between them. The CDR3 region is CASSLGAFF. CDR3 nucleotide sequence: TGTGCCAGCAGCTTAGGAGCTTTCTTT.

V is TRBV29-1 and J is TRBJ1-2; possibly TRBD1 for D (5 bases). CDR3 length: 11 residues. Per germline, CDR1 SQVTM and CDR2 ANQGSEA. Between the trimmed V and J ends, which lost 7 bases and 3 bases, there was a span of 9 bases. CDR3: CSAGTDYGYTF. The CDR3 region has the DNA TGCAGCGCTGGGACTGACTATGGCTACACCTTC.